This passage covers 24 T cell receptor beta chains from one sample sequenced in a study of cytomegalovirus exposure and HLA in healthy donors. PCR employed 60 Vbeta and 13 Jbeta primers. Only in-frame clones appear in the TCRdb table, and some are missing; sequencing was by immunoSEQ multiplex PCR. The sample includes roughly 200,000 clones, about four fifths of them seen just once. The material sequenced was PBMCs. The receptors were sampled from a man aged 50-60 years in good health and CMV-seronegative.

The CDR3, as DNA: TGTGCCAGTAGTAAGCCGCCAGGGGGCGGGGATACGCAGTATTTT. It translates to CASSKPPGGGDTQYF. The J gene is TRBJ2-3, the V gene TRBV19, with 8 bases identical to TRBD1. The germline gives CDR1 LNHDA, CDR2 SQIVND (reference sequence). V lost 4 bases to trimming and J lost 6 bases; unmatched junction nucleotides: 9. This CDR3 region has 15 residues.

This chain links TRBV7-3 with TRBJ2-5, with D perhaps matching TRBD1 (6 bases). The CDR3 is 16 residues long. CDR1 is SGHTA, CDR2 FQGTGA, per germline. Deletions cut 6 bases from V and 2 bases from J, with 19 bases between. The CDR3 region has the DNA TGTGCCAGCAGTTGGGGGCTTGGGGCAGAACAAGAGACCCAGTACTTC. Translating gives CASSWGLGAEQETQYF.

The CDR3 nucleotides are TGTGCCAGCAGCTTAGAAGACGTTCGCCGGGACACGAAGTACTTC. Its protein product is CASSLEDVRRDTKYF. The chain couples TRBV7-6 to TRBJ2-5; D perhaps matches TRBD1 (6 bases). Germline V gene lookup returns CDR1 SGHVS and CDR2 FNYEAQ. With 1 base removed from V and 12 bases from J, the gap between germline ends came to 21 bases. This CDR3 has 15 residues.

The chain joins TRBV28 to TRBJ2-3, with 14 bases fitting TRBD2. After removal of 4 bases from V and 5 bases from J, the junction contained 5 bases not matched to a gene. The CDR3 extends over 16 amino acids. The germline V gene encodes CDR1 MDHEN and CDR2 SYDVKM. The CDR3 nucleotides are TGTGCCAGCAGTTCGGGACTAGCGGGAGTGGGAGATACGCAGTATTTT. As protein: CASSSGLAGVGDTQYF.

The chain couples TRBV7-8 to TRBJ1-6; D gene unclear. Germline-derived CDR1 and CDR2 are SGHVS and FQNEAQ. Trimming removed 5 bases at V and 9 bases at J, with 29 bases between. This CDR3 region has 19 residues. CDR3 region: CASSGQISGSTVISSPLHF. The CDR3 region has the DNA TGTGCCAGCAGCGGTCAGATTTCAGGATCGACCGTGATCAGTTCACCCCTCCACTTT.

J is TRBJ2-7 and V is TRBV7-9; 9 nucleotides match TRBD1. The V gene's germline CDR1 is SEHNR and CDR2 FQNEAQ (reference sequence). V lost 5 bases to trimming and J lost 5 bases; unmatched junction nucleotides: 4. The CDR3 has 13 amino acids. The CDR3 sequence is CASSQTGGDEQYF. The CDR3 DNA sequence: TGTGCCAGCAGCCAAACAGGGGGCGACGAGCAGTACTTC.

CDR3 protein: CASSKETRAPSTDTQYF. CDR3 DNA: TGTGCCAGCAGCAAAGAGACGAGGGCTCCGAGCACAGATACGCAGTATTTT. V gene TRBV21-1 combines with J gene TRBJ2-3; the table calls TRBD2, which could not be checked here. TRBV21-1 represents a pseudogene. The CDR3 spans 17 residues.

CDR3 in amino acids: CASSPLQGMDNSPLHF. CDR3 nucleotide sequence: TGTGCCAGCAGCCCATTACAGGGGATGGATAATTCACCCCTCCACTTT. This rearrangement joins TRBV14 to TRBJ1-6, with 7 bases matching TRBD1. Per germline, CDR1 SGHDN and CDR2 FVKESK. This CDR3 is built from 16 residues. The V gene end was trimmed by 4 bases and the J gene end by 5 bases; junction bases not matched to a gene: 8.

This chain's CDR3 is CASSRSRGAGYTF. The CDR3 nucleotides are TGCGCCAGCAGCCGCTCCAGGGGCGCAGGCTACACCTTC. V and J are TRBV5-1 and TRBJ1-2, with a possible D match to TRBD1 (6 bases). Trimming took off 4 bases at V and 8 bases at J, with 15 bases between the two ends. Germline loops: CDR1 SGHRS, CDR2 YFSETQ. CDR3 length: 13 amino acids. Variable domain in full (rest from reference TRBV5-1 and TRBJ1-2): KAGVTQTPRYLIKTRGQQVTLSCSPISGHRSVSWYQQTPGQGLQFLFEYFSETQRNKGNFPGRFSGRQFSNSRSEMNVSTLELGDSALYLCASSRSRGAGYTFGSGTRLTVV.

The chain joins TRBV6-5 to TRBJ1-6, with a possible D match to TRBD1 (6 bases). Trimming took 6 bases from V and 14 from J, leaving 14 bases between them. Germline V gene data show CDR1 as MNHEY and CDR2 as SVGAGI. The CDR3 totals 12 residues. The CDR3 loop reads CASRSYRGTLHF. The CDR3 coding sequence is TGTGCCAGCAGATCATATAGGGGGACCCTCCACTTT.

J is TRBJ2-3 and V is TRBV11-2, with 9 bases that match TRBD1. CDR3 length equals 15 residues. From germline, CDR1 is SGHAT and CDR2 FQNNGV. Trimming took 5 bases from V and 2 from J; bases not matched to a gene: 5. The CDR3 DNA follows: TGTGCCAGCAGCAGTACAGGGGGCGCCACAGATACGCAGTATTTT. This sequence encodes CASSSTGGATDTQYF. Full variable domain (missing parts from reference TRBV11-2 and TRBJ2-3): EAGVAQSPRYKIIEKRQSVAFWCNPISGHATLYWYQQILGQGPKLLIQFQNNGVVDDSQLPKDRFSAERLKGVDSTLKIQPAKLEDSAVYLCASSSTGGATDTQYFGPGTRLTVL.

This chain joins TRBV9 and TRBJ1-1, with TRBD1 matching 7 bases. CDR1 and CDR2 from the germline V gene are SGDLS and YYNGEE. The CDR3 is 14 amino acids. The trim removed 1 base at V and 3 bases at J, leaving 3 bases unmatched. The DNA for the CDR3 is TGTGCCAGCAGCGTAACAGGGGCGCACACTGAAGCTTTCTTT. Protein sequence: CASSVTGAHTEAFF.

This clone has a handful of counts. The V gene is TRBV6-1, the J gene TRBJ1-5; TRBD1 agrees at 7 bases. CDR1 is MNHNS, CDR2 SASEGT, per germline. The length of the CDR3 is 15 residues. Trimming took 6 bases from V and 2 from J; bases not matched to a gene: 7. This CDR3 is CASSATGDRNQPQHF. The CDR3 nucleotides read TGTGCCAGCAGCGCCACAGGGGATCGCAATCAGCCCCAGCATTTT.

Points on this clone: At one boundary the junction diverges from the germline segment, which might be a read error. The rearrangement joins TRBV7-9 to TRBJ2-3; D perhaps matches TRBD2 (5 bases). The CDR3 loop spans 16 amino acids. The germline gives CDR1 SEHNR, CDR2 FQNEAQ (reference sequence). CDR3 in amino acids: CSSSLLSGMKVDTQYF. CDR3 coding DNA: TGTTCCAGCAGCTTACTCAGCGGAATGAAAGTAGATACGCAGTATTTT.

The J gene is TRBJ1-1, the V gene TRBV6-5; 7 nucleotides align to TRBD1. V gave up 5 bases and J gave up 0 bases; unmatched junction bases: 3. Germline V gene data show CDR1 as MNHEY and CDR2 as SVGAGI. The CDR3 totals 14 residues. The CDR3 reads CASSQDRLNTEAFF. The CDR3 DNA reads as TGTGCCAGCAGTCAGGACAGGTTGAACACTGAAGCTTTCTTT.

The genes are TRBV14 and TRBJ1-2; D not certain. This CDR3 is built from 16 residues. Germline V gene sequence: CDR1 SGHDN, CDR2 FVKESK. With 4 bases removed from V and 5 bases from J, the gap between germline ends came to 20 bases. CDR3 sequence reads: CASSLSRRARVYGYTF. In nucleotides, the CDR3 is TGTGCCAGCAGCCTAAGCCGCCGGGCGAGGGTTTATGGCTACACCTTC.

V and J are TRBV7-8 and TRBJ1-4; 7 bases align to TRBD1. V trimming: 2 bases; J trimming: 12 bases; junction bases outside the gene matches: 3. This CDR3 spans 12 amino acids. Germline V lookup: CDR1 SGHVS, CDR2 FQNEAQ. DNA for the CDR3: TGTGCCAGCAGCTTAAACGACAGGGAACTGTTTTTT. Encoded protein: CASSLNDRELFF.

The chain couples TRBV18 to TRBJ2-5; D gene unclear. Per the germline V gene, CDR1 is KGHSH and CDR2 is LQKENI. The CDR3 has 16 residues. The germline V and J ends were trimmed by 2 bases and 1 base, with 14 bases remaining between them. The CDR3 DNA follows: TGTGCCAGCTCACCAGCCGTAGTACTCTTCCAAGAGACCCAGTACTTC. This gives the protein CASSPAVVLFQETQYF.

The rearrangement uses TRBV7-2 and TRBJ2-3; 7 positions match TRBD2. The CDR3 consists of 15 residues. V was clipped by 1 base and J by 0 bases; unmatched bases: 1. CDR1 is SGHTA, CDR2 FQGNSA, per germline. CDR3 coding DNA: TGTGCCAGCAGCTTAGACGGGGGGAGCACAGATACGCAGTATTTT. Its protein product is CASSLDGGSTDTQYF.

This chain connects TRBV4-3 to TRBJ1-4, with D maybe TRBD1 (5 bases). This CDR3 spans 13 amino acids. The germline CDR1 and CDR2 sequences are LGHNA and YSLEER. Trimming removed 3 bases at V and 8 bases at J, with 10 bases between. This CDR3 reads CASSHPQGEKLFF. The CDR3 coding sequence is TGCGCCAGCAGCCATCCTCAGGGCGAAAAACTGTTTTTT.

Here the CDR3 reads CASRAGLAGGFSSYNEQFF. CDR3 DNA sequence: TGTGCCAGCAGGGCGGGACTAGCGGGGGGCTTCAGCTCCTACAATGAGCAGTTCTTC. The J gene is TRBJ2-1, the V gene TRBV2; TRBD2 matches 15 bases. Germline CDR1 reads SNHLY; CDR2 reads FYNNEI. Germline trimming cut 6 bases from V and 0 bases from J; bases unmatched to any gene: 9. The CDR3 spans 19 residues. Together with reference TRBV2 and TRBJ2-1, the CDR3 gives the full variable domain: EPEVTQTPSHQVTQMGQEVILRCVPISNHLYFYWYRQILGQKVEFLVSFYNNEISEKSEIFDDQFSVERPDGSNFTLKIRSTKLEDSAMYFCASRAGLAGGFSSYNEQFFGPGTRLTVL.

This clone was found a few times. The chain uses TRBV4-1 and TRBJ1-4, with 7 nucleotides matching TRBD1. Germline trimming cut 0 bases from V and 8 bases from J; bases unmatched to any gene: 0. The CDR3 covers 13 residues. The germline gives CDR1 MGHRA, CDR2 YSYEKL. This CDR3 reads CASSQDRGEKLFF. CDR3 DNA sequence: TGCGCCAGCAGCCAAGACAGGGGGGAAAAACTGTTTTTT.

This chain uses TRBV11-3 with TRBJ2-2, with TRBD1 matching over 7 bases. Trimming took 5 bases from V and 6 from J; bases not matched to a gene: 6. Germline values: CDR1 SGHNT, CDR2 YENEEA. The CDR3 has 14 residues. The CDR3 protein is CASSGRQGAGELFF. CDR3 bases: TGTGCCAGCAGCGGGCGACAGGGTGCCGGGGAGCTGTTTTTT.

This chain links TRBV6-1 with TRBJ2-7; 7 bases line up with TRBD2. The V and J ends lost 1 base and 3 bases, in that order; junction bases with no gene match: 9. This CDR3 is 16 amino acids long. The germline V gene encodes CDR1 MNHNS and CDR2 SASEGT. DNA of the CDR3: TGTGCCAGCAGTGAAGTAGTAGCGGGCCGCCTCTACGAGCAGTACTTC. It is translated as CASSEVVAGRLYEQYF.